A single sample is the source of the 11 T cell receptor beta chains below, sequenced in a study of T cell responses to AZD1222 COVID-19 vaccine. Produced via immunoSEQ multiplex PCR; TCRdb's table is partial and in-frame only. This table holds around 150,000 clones, approximately 88% found once. The input for sequencing was peripheral blood, taken on day 0 of MenACWY control vaccination. These receptors were taken from an adult in good health.

This chain joins TRBV6-1 and TRBJ2-1; 9 bases are shared with TRBD2. J was trimmed by 8 bases and V by 2 bases; bases with no gene match: 10. This CDR3 spans 16 amino acids. CDR1 and CDR2 (germline): MNHNS, SASEGT. The CDR3 DNA is TGTGCCAGCAGTGAATTTCAAGCGGGAGGAGGGGATGAGCAGTTCTTC. Translation: CASSEFQAGGGDEQFF.

V gene TRBV6-6 combines with J gene TRBJ2-5; D is possibly TRBD1 or TRBD2 (5 bases each). The CDR3 runs 12 residues. Germline V gives CDR1 MNHNY, CDR2 SVGAGI (reference sequence). The V and J ends lost 11 bases and 1 base respectively, with 11 bases between them. The chain's CDR3 is CAGAGPQETQYF. In DNA, the CDR3 is TGTGCCGGGGCGGGCCCCCAAGAGACCCAGTACTTC.

The CDR3 here is CASSLGDTGYGSPLHF. The CDR3 nucleotides are TGCGCCAGCAGCTTGGGGGACACAGGGTATGGTTCACCCCTCCACTTT. This chain joins TRBV5-1 and TRBJ1-6; weak D call: TRBD1 (6 bases). From germline, CDR1 is SGHRS and CDR2 YFSETQ. V gave up 0 bases and J gave up 9 bases, with 16 bases separating them. CDR3 length: 16 residues. Full variable domain (rest looked up from reference TRBV5-1 and TRBJ1-6): KAGVTQTPRYLIKTRGQQVTLSCSPISGHRSVSWYQQTPGQGLQFLFEYFSETQRNKGNFPGRFSGRQFSNSRSEMNVSTLELGDSALYLCASSLGDTGYGSPLHFGNGTRLTVT.

This clone was counted once. The V call is TRBV20-1, the J call TRBJ2-4, with D unresolved. Per the germline V gene, CDR1 is DFQATT and CDR2 is SNEGSKA (reference sequence). The CDR3 is 15 residues long. Trimming stripped 3 bases from V and 1 base from J, with 13 bases between. As DNA, the CDR3 is TGCAGTGCTAGTAGGCCGCTAAGGGCCAAAAACATTCAGTACTTC. Translated, it gives CSASRPLRAKNIQYF.

The chain is built from TRBV9 and TRBJ1-1; D is uncertain. The germline gives CDR1 SGDLS, CDR2 YYNGEE. Deletions cut 0 bases from V and 3 bases from J, with 6 bases between. The CDR3 is 13 amino acids. CDR3 loop: CASSVGFDTEAFF. The CDR3 DNA reads as TGTGCCAGCAGCGTAGGTTTTGACACTGAAGCTTTCTTT.

In its sample, this clone was seen once. Here the CDR3 reads CASSLWTAGTDTQYF. The CDR3 DNA sequence: TGTGCCAGCAGTTTATGGACAGCGGGCACAGATACGCAGTATTTT. This chain connects TRBV27 to TRBJ2-3; weak D call: TRBD1 (6 bases). The CDR3 spans 15 residues. CDR1 and CDR2 (germline): MNHEY, SMNVEV (reference sequence). Trimming cost V 1 base and J 1 base, with 9 bases left between them.

The chain uses TRBV7-6 and TRBJ2-7; no clear D. The CDR3 sequence is 13 residues long. CDR1 is SGHVS, CDR2 FNYEAQ, per germline. V was shortened by 5 bases and J by 0 bases, with 8 bases between the two germline ends. The CDR3 reads CASSRTGSYEQYF. As DNA, the CDR3 is TGTGCCAGCAGCCGAACGGGCTCCTACGAGCAGTACTTC. Using reference TRBV7-6 and TRBJ2-7 for the parts outside the CDR3, the full variable domain is GAGVSQSPRYKVTKRGQDVALRCDPISGHVSLYWYRQALGQGPEFLTYFNYEAQQDKSGLPNDRFSAERPEGSISTLTIQRTEQRDSAMYRCASSRTGSYEQYFGPGTRLTVT.

Written as DNA, the CDR3 is TGTGCCAGTAGCCTGGGGACAGGGGGATGGAGCACTGAAGCTTTCTTT. Protein: CASSLGTGGWSTEAFF. V gene TRBV19 combines with J gene TRBJ1-1, with 11 bases matching TRBD1. The CDR3 totals 16 residues. Germline V gene lookup returns CDR1 LNHDA and CDR2 SQIVND (reference sequence). V trimming: 6 bases; J trimming: 4 bases; junction bases outside the gene matches: 10.

The V and J genes are TRBV15 and TRBJ1-4; no clear D. Germline assignment: CDR1 LNHNV and CDR2 YYDKDF (reference sequence). The CDR3 is made up of 15 amino acids. The V end was cut by 0 bases, the J end by 6 bases, with 11 bases between. The CDR3 is CATSRDQGWDEKLFF. CDR3 DNA sequence: TGTGCCACCAGCAGAGATCAAGGGTGGGATGAAAAACTGTTTTTT.

The rearrangement links TRBV12-2 to TRBJ2-1; no check of the table's D call, TRBD2, against the DNA was made. TRBV12-2 is marked as a pseudogene. CDR3 size: 16 residues. The CDR3 bases are TGTGCAAGTCGCTTAGGCGGGACTAGCGGTCACAATGAGCAGTTCTTC. It encodes CASRLGGTSGHNEQFF.

The J gene is TRBJ2-2, the V gene TRBV29-1; 7 bases map to TRBD1. CDR1 is SQVTM and CDR2 is ANQGSEA in the germline V gene. CDR3 length: 13 amino acids. With V trimmed by 7 bases and J by 2 bases, 4 bases remained unmatched. DNA for the CDR3: TGCAGCGCTGACAGGGCCAACACCGGGGAGCTGTTTTTT. Its translation: CSADRANTGELFF.